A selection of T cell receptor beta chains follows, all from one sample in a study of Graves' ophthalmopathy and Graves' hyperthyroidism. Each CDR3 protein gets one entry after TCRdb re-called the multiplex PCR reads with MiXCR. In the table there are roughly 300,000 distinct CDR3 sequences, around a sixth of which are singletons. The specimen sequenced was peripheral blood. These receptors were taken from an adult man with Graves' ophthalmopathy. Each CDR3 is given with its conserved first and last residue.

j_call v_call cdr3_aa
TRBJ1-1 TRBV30 CAWRPNRDSTEAFF
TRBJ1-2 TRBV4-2 CASSEGGLGYGYTF
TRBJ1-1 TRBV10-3 CAIWSGGLGNTEAFF
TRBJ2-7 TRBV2 CASSDMAGGREQYF
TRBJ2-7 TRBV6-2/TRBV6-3 CASLPRREGMGQYF
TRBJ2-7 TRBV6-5 CASSSRRFSYEQYF
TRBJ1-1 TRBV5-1 CASSLETGTMNTEAFF
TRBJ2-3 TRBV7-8 CASSFVRFNADTQYF
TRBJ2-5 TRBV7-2 CASSLLGEQGETQYF
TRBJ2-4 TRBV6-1 CASSRTRDSLNIQYF
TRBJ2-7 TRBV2 CASMVPNTYEQYF
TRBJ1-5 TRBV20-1 CSARSGTGRRSNQPQHF